This T cell receptor (beta chain) emerged from a study of T cell responses to AZD1222 COVID-19 vaccine. Unmatched junction bases numbered 2, after V lost 0 bases and J lost 5 bases. The CDR3 contains 13 residues. CDR1 is GTSNPN, CDR2 SVGIG, per germline (reference sequence). Profiling relied on immunoSEQ multiplex PCR, and the TCRdb table lists in-frame clones only, not all of them. The top ten clones hold approximately 1.9% of a sample with more than 150,000 clones, around 90% of them seen once. The chain has TRBV30 and TRBJ1-2; 8 bases align to TRBD1. The specimen comprised peripheral blood, sampled 28 days after the second AZD1222 dose. The source is an adult who received the AZD1222 COVID-19 vaccine. In nucleotides, the CDR3 is TGTGCCTGGAGTGTAGACAGGGGTTATGGCTACACCTTC. Residues: CAWSVDRGYGYTF.